One and the same sample provided the 27 T cell receptor beta chains below, sequenced in a study of T cell responses to AZD1222 COVID-19 vaccine. The method was immunoSEQ multiplex PCR; TCRdb's version includes in-frame clones alone and lacks a portion of them. This table has 150,000 or so clones, about 85% appearing once. The sample here was peripheral blood, taken on day 0 of AZD1222 vaccination. These receptors all stem from an adult in good health.

This CDR3 reads CASSRGQEQYF. The CDR3, as DNA: TGTGCCAGCAGTCGCGGACAGGAGCAGTACTTC. The chain employs TRBV12-3 or TRBV12-4 and TRBJ2-7; D possibly corresponds to TRBD1 (6 bases). Trimming took 5 bases from V and 7 from J, leaving 9 bases between them. The CDR3 is made up of 11 amino acids.

The chain combines TRBV19 with TRBJ1-2; 7 nucleotides line up with TRBD1. Per germline, CDR1 LNHDA and CDR2 SQIVND (reference sequence). CDR3 length equals 15 residues. The V segment lost 7 bases and the J segment 3 bases; nucleotides outside the gene matches: 11. The CDR3 reads CASITTSTGDYGYTF. CDR3 DNA: TGTGCCAGTATCACCACTAGTACAGGGGACTATGGCTACACCTTC.

This chain connects TRBV28 to TRBJ1-6, with 7 bases aligning to TRBD1. J was trimmed by 9 bases and V by 6 bases; bases with no gene match: 11. The CDR3 totals 15 residues. Germline V CDR1 and CDR2: MDHEN, SYDVKM. CDR3 DNA sequence: TGTGCCAGCAGCTCAGCGACCGGGACAGCTTCACCCCTCCACTTT. Translating gives CASSSATGTASPLHF.

The V and J genes are TRBV12-3 or TRBV12-4 and TRBJ1-2, with a weak D call TRBD1 (5 bases). The CDR3 spans 12 residues. V was cut by 1 base and J by 6 bases, with 6 bases left in between. CDR3 residues: CASSLGGDGYTF. In DNA, the CDR3 is TGTGCCAGCAGTTTAGGAGGGGATGGCTACACCTTC.

V gene TRBV29-1 combines with J gene TRBJ1-1; D gene uncertain. Between the trimmed V and J ends, which lost 7 bases and 0 bases, there was a span of 15 bases. The germline CDR1 and CDR2 sequences are SQVTM and ANQGSEA. This CDR3 contains 14 residues. CDR3 residues: CSALDRVMNTEAFF. The CDR3 nucleotides are TGCAGCGCGCTTGATCGGGTGATGAACACTGAAGCTTTCTTT. The variable domain in full, with the rest retrieved from reference TRBV29-1 and TRBJ1-1, is SAVISQKPSRDICQRGTSLTIQCQVDSQVTMMFWYRQQPGQSLTLIATANQGSEATYESGFVIDKFPISRPNLTFSTLTVSNMSPEDSSIYLCSALDRVMNTEAFFGQGTRLTVV.

As DNA, the CDR3 is TGTGCCAGCTCACCGAGCCTGATAACCGTGGAGTGGGAGCTGTTTTTT. Its protein product is CASSPSLITVEWELFF. The V and J genes are TRBV18 and TRBJ2-2; D unresolved. The CDR3 is 16 amino acids. The ends were cut back, 3 bases at V and 9 bases at J, with 20 bases in the middle. Germline assignment: CDR1 KGHSH and CDR2 LQKENI.

This sequence joins TRBV19 and TRBJ1-6; D is unresolved. Germline V gene sequence: CDR1 LNHDA, CDR2 SQIVND (reference sequence). The CDR3 contains 15 residues. Between the trimmed V and J ends, which lost 1 base and 8 bases, there was a span of 12 bases. The CDR3 sequence is CASSIGGSGHSPLHF. The CDR3 DNA follows: TGTGCCAGTAGTATAGGCGGCAGCGGGCATTCACCCCTCCACTTT. Full variable domain (remainder filled in from reference TRBV19 and TRBJ1-6): DGGITQSPKYLFRKEGQNVTLSCEQNLNHDAMYWYRQDPGQGLRLIYYSQIVNDFQKGDIAEGYSVSREKKESFPLTVTSAQKNPTAFYLCASSIGGSGHSPLHFGNGTRLTVT.

The J gene is TRBJ2-3, the V gene TRBV29-1; 10 nucleotides match TRBD2. From germline, CDR1 is SQVTM and CDR2 ANQGSEA. This CDR3 region has 17 residues. V was pared by 1 base and J by 1 base, with 8 bases of the junction left unmatched. The DNA for the CDR3 is TGCAGCGTTGAAGGGCTAGCGGGGGCGGAGGGCACAGATACGCAGTATTTT. Its translation: CSVEGLAGAEGTDTQYF.

This chain links TRBV14 with TRBJ2-7, with 9 bases identical to TRBD1. The CDR3 has 15 residues. The trim removed 4 bases at V and 4 bases at J, leaving 8 bases unmatched. CDR1 is SGHDN, CDR2 FVKESK, per germline. The CDR3 loop is CASSPRTGEWYEQYF. The CDR3, as DNA: TGTGCCAGCAGCCCTAGGACAGGGGAATGGTACGAGCAGTACTTC.

CDR3 sequence (DNA): TGTGCCAGCAGCTTGGCTAGCAGGCTCGAAGCTTTCTTT. Amino acids: CASSLASRLEAFF. This rearrangement joins TRBV5-5 to TRBJ1-1; no definite D call. Germline CDR1 and CDR2: SGHKS and YYEKEE (reference sequence). V lost 0 bases and J 8 bases, leaving 11 bases between the germline ends. The CDR3 is 13 residues long.

The chain is built from TRBV6-6 and TRBJ1-2, with TRBD1 identical over 12 bases. Germline V lookup: CDR1 MNHNY, CDR2 SVGAGI (reference sequence). The CDR3 runs 15 residues. The trim removed 7 bases at V and 4 bases at J, leaving 7 bases unmatched. The CDR3 DNA follows: TGTGCCAGCATCGGGACAGGGGGCAACTTCTATGGCTACACCTTC. This translates into CASIGTGGNFYGYTF.

This clone was recorded once. CDR3 protein: CASLAAGELFF. CDR3 DNA: TGTGCCAGTCTAGCGGCCGGGGAGCTGTTTTTT. The chain combines TRBV12-3 or TRBV12-4 with TRBJ2-2, with TRBD2 matching 7 bases. The V and J ends lost 9 bases and 6 bases, in that order; junction bases with no gene match: 1. The CDR3 is 11 amino acids.

This chain joins TRBV6-5 and TRBJ2-7; TRBD2 matches at 8 bases. Trimming at V came to 8 bases and at J to 5 bases, leaving 5 bases not matched to a gene. In germline, CDR1 is MNHEY, CDR2 SVGAGI. CDR3 length: 12 residues. The CDR3 here is CASRGGLNEQYF. The CDR3 DNA reads as TGTGCCAGCCGGGGGGGCCTGAACGAGCAGTACTTC.

Concerning this clone: Different DNA sequences within this sample yield the same CDR3. The chain is built from TRBV5-1 and TRBJ1-5; tentative D call: TRBD1 (5 bases). V lost 0 bases and J 2 bases, leaving 6 bases between the germline ends. There are 14 residues in the CDR3. Germline V lookup: CDR1 SGHRS, CDR2 YFSETQ. The CDR3 DNA reads as TGCGCCAGCAGCTTGGGGGACGGCAATCAGCCCCAGCATTTT. Protein: CASSLGDGNQPQHF.

The chain uses TRBV10-3 and TRBJ1-2, with 9 bases aligning to TRBD1. Germline assignment: CDR1 ENHRY and CDR2 SYGVKD. The CDR3 is 12 amino acids. Trimming took 7 bases from V and 8 from J; bases not matched to a gene: 5. Written as DNA, the CDR3 is TGTGCCATCATGGACAGGGGCAAAGGCTACACCTTC. Amino acids: CAIMDRGKGYTF.

The V gene is TRBV5-1, the J gene TRBJ1-1; D ambiguous. Germline V gives CDR1 SGHRS, CDR2 YFSETQ. CDR3 length equals 12 residues. Trimming removed 3 bases from V and 0 bases from J, with 3 bases in between. CDR3 in amino acids: CASSWMNTEAFF. Written as DNA, the CDR3 is TGCGCCAGCAGCTGGATGAACACTGAAGCTTTCTTT.

The rearrangement uses TRBV4-3 and TRBJ1-3; no clear D. Germline-derived CDR1 and CDR2 are LGHNA and YSLEER. Trimming cost V 1 base and J 2 bases, with 9 bases left between them. The CDR3 has 15 amino acids. CDR3 coding DNA: TGCGCCAGCAGCCAAGCTCTCGGGGCTGGAAACACCATATATTTT. It translates to CASSQALGAGNTIYF.

The V gene is TRBV25-1, the J gene TRBJ2-5; D possibly matches TRBD1 or TRBD2 (6 bases each). Per germline, CDR1 MGHDK and CDR2 SYGVNS. V was trimmed by 1 base and J by 4 bases, leaving 16 bases between them. The CDR3 consists of 16 residues. This CDR3 is CASSESGAQGRETQYF. As DNA, the CDR3 is TGTGCCAGCAGTGAATCGGGGGCACAGGGTCGAGAGACCCAGTACTTC.

The chain has TRBV6-5 and TRBJ1-1; possible D gene TRBD1, 5 bases. Trimming stripped 5 bases from V and 8 bases from J, with 21 bases between. This CDR3 contains 15 residues. The germline gives CDR1 MNHEY, CDR2 SVGAGI. In nucleotides, the CDR3 is TGTGCCAGCAGTAACGGGGGTGACCCGCCGGGGGAAGCTTTCTTT. Its protein is CASSNGGDPPGEAFF.

This chain uses TRBV6-5 with TRBJ1-1; D is uncertain. The CDR3 sequence is 16 residues long. The V and J ends lost 4 bases and 5 bases respectively, with 20 bases between them. The germline V gene encodes CDR1 MNHEY and CDR2 SVGAGI. As DNA, the CDR3 is TGTGCCAGCAGTTCGACGTCTGGTGGAACAAGGACTGAAGCTTTCTTT. Its translation is CASSSTSGGTRTEAFF.

This CDR3 reads CATSRWSNQPQHF. CDR3 nucleotide sequence: TGTGCCACCAGCAGATGGAGCAATCAGCCCCAGCATTTT. The gene calls are TRBV15 and TRBJ1-5, with no clear D. Germline V gives CDR1 LNHNV, CDR2 YYDKDF (reference sequence). The CDR3 is made up of 13 amino acids. Trimming left V 2 bases short and J 1 base short, with 3 bases between. Full variable domain (rest looked up from reference TRBV15 and TRBJ1-5): DAMVIQNPRYQVTQFGKPVTLSCSQTLNHNVMYWYQQKSSQAPKLLFHYYDKDFNNEADTPDNFQSRRPNTSFCFLDIRSPGLGDTAMYLCATSRWSNQPQHFGDGTRLSIL.

The chain carries TRBV5-1 and TRBJ1-5; tentatively, D is TRBD1 (6 bases). The CDR3 has 12 amino acids. V was cut by 4 bases and J by 9 bases, with 11 bases left in between. CDR1 and CDR2 from the germline V gene are SGHRS and YFSETQ. Here the CDR3 reads CASSAEGGPQHF. The CDR3 DNA follows: TGCGCCAGCAGCGCGGAGGGGGGGCCCCAGCATTTT.

The chain joins TRBV9 to TRBJ2-3; D gene unclear. The CDR3 consists of 13 residues. Germline V gene lookup returns CDR1 SGDLS and CDR2 YYNGEE. V lost 4 bases, J lost 6 bases, and 12 bases lay in between. The CDR3 protein is CASSSSVKDTQYF. CDR3 in DNA: TGTGCCAGCAGCTCATCAGTTAAGGATACGCAGTATTTT.

This clone was counted a few times. The V and J genes are TRBV10-1 and TRBJ1-5; unclear D gene. The CDR3 loop spans 15 amino acids. Trimming took 2 bases from V and 0 from J, leaving 8 bases between them. Germline values: CDR1 WNHNN, CDR2 SYGVQD (reference sequence). CDR3 DNA: TGCGCCAGCAGTGAGGATTGGGGTAGCAATCAGCCCCAGCATTTT. It yields the protein CASSEDWGSNQPQHF.

This chain connects TRBV27 to TRBJ1-2, with D possibly being TRBD1 (6 bases). The CDR3 has 14 residues. Germline V gene lookup returns CDR1 MNHEY and CDR2 SMNVEV (reference sequence). Trimming removed 5 bases from V and 0 bases from J, with 10 bases in between. CDR3 coding DNA: TGTGCCAGCAGTGACGGGACAACTAACTATGGCTACACCTTC. Residues: CASSDGTTNYGYTF.

This clone was picked up a small number of times. J is TRBJ2-1 and V is TRBV5-1; no clear D. V lost 4 bases, J lost 2 bases, and 7 bases lay in between. Germline V gene sequence: CDR1 SGHRS, CDR2 YFSETQ. This CDR3 has 13 residues. CDR3 coding DNA: TGCGCCAGCAGCGACGGCGCCTACAATGAGCAGTTCTTC. It translates to CASSDGAYNEQFF.

This clone came up a few times. This sequence joins TRBV7-4 and TRBJ1-2; D not resolved. V shed 5 bases and J shed 8 bases, with 24 bases lying between them. Germline CDR1 is SGHVT and CDR2 is SQSDAQ. This CDR3 contains 16 residues. The CDR3 nucleotides are TGTGCCAGCAGCAACCGCGGTCTGTTCAGTTGTATGGGCTACACCTTC. Amino acids: CASSNRGLFSCMGYTF.